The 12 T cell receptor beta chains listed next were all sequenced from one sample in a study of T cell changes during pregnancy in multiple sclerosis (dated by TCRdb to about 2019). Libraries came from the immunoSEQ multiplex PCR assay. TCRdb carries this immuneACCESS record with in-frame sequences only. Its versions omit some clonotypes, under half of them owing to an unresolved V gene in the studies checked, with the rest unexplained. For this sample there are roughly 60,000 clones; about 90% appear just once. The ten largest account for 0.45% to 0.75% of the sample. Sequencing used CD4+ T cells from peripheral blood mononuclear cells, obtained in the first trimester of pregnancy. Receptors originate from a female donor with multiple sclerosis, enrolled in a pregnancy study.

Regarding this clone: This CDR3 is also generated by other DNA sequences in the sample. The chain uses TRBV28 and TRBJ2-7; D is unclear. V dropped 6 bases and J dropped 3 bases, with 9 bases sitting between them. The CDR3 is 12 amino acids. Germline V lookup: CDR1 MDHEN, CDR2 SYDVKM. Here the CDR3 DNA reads TGTGCCAGCAGCCGTACTGGCTACGAGCAGTACTTC. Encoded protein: CASSRTGYEQYF.

This CDR3 is CAWSRGPGYTF. The CDR3 DNA is TGTGCCTGGAGTAGGGGTCCTGGCTACACCTTC. The rearrangement links TRBV30 to TRBJ1-2; TRBD1 might be the D (5 bases). V was clipped by 2 bases and J by 7 bases, with 8 bases between them. The germline V gene encodes CDR1 GTSNPN and CDR2 SVGIG (reference sequence). The CDR3 is made up of 11 amino acids.

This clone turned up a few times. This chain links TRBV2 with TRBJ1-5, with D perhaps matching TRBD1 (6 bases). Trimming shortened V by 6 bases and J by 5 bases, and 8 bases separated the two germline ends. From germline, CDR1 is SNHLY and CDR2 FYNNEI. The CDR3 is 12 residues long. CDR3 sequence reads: CASSPGDQPQHF. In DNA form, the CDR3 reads TGTGCCAGCAGCCCAGGGGATCAGCCCCAGCATTTT.

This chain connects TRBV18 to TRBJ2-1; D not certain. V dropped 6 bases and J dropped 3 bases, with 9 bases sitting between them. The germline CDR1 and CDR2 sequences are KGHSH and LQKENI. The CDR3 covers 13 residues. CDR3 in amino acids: CASSAADYNEQFF. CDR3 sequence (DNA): TGTGCCAGCTCGGCGGCAGACTACAATGAGCAGTTCTTC.

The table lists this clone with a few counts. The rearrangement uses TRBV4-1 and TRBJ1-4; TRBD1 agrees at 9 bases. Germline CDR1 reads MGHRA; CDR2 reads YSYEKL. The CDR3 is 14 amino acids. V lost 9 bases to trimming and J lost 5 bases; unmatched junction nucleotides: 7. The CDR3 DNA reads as TGCGCCAGTACGACCGGGACAGGGAATGAAAAACTGTTTTTT. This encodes CASTTGTGNEKLFF.

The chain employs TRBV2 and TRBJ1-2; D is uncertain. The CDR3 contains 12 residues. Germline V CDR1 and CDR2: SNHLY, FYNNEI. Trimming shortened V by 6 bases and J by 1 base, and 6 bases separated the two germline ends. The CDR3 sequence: CASRSVNYGYTF. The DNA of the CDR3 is TGTGCCAGCAGGTCTGTTAACTATGGCTACACCTTC.

In DNA, the CDR3 is TGTGCCAGCAGCTTAGAGCGGGGGGCCCAGCAGTACTTC. Protein product: CASSLERGAQQYF. This sequence joins TRBV7-9 and TRBJ2-7; 9 positions match TRBD2. CDR1 is SEHNR and CDR2 is FQNEAQ in the germline V gene (reference sequence). CDR3 length equals 13 residues. Trimming took 1 base from V and 8 from J; bases not matched to a gene: 3.

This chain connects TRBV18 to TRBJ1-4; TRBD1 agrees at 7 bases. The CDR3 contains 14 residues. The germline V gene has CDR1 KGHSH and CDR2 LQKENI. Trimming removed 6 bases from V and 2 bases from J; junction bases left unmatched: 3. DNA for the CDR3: TGTGCCAGCTCCCGGGACAGCACTAATGAAAAACTGTTTTTT. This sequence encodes CASSRDSTNEKLFF.

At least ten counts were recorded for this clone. CDR3 in DNA: TGTGCCAGCAGCGTATCTCGGGGGGCGGGTGGCTACACCTTC. Translating it yields CASSVSRGAGGYTF. This sequence joins TRBV9 and TRBJ1-2, with a possible D match to TRBD1 (6 bases). V was clipped by 1 base and J by 7 bases, with 14 bases between them. The CDR3 extends over 14 amino acids. The germline V gene encodes CDR1 SGDLS and CDR2 YYNGEE.

The CDR3 region is CAIRIDRGKVGTEAFF. The DNA of the CDR3 is TGTGCCATCAGGATTGACAGGGGAAAGGTTGGGACTGAAGCTTTCTTT. The chain is built from TRBV10-3 and TRBJ1-1; TRBD1 matches at 8 bases. Germline CDR1 is ENHRY and CDR2 is SYGVKD. The CDR3 covers 16 residues. Trimming took 6 bases from V and 5 from J; bases not matched to a gene: 14.

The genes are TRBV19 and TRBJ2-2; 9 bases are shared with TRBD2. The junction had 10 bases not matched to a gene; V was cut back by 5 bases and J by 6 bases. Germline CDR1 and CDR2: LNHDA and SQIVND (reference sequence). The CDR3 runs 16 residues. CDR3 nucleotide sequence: TGTGCCAGTAGTGTAACGGGACTAGCTTTCCCCGGGGAGCTGTTTTTT. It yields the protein CASSVTGLAFPGELFF.

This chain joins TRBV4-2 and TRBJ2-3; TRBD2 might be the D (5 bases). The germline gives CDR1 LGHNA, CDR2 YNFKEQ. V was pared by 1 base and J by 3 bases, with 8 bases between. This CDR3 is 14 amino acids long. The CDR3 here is CASSQGIATDTQYF. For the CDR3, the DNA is TGTGCCAGCAGCCAAGGGATAGCGACAGATACGCAGTATTTT.